A single sample is the source of the 11 T cell receptor beta chains below, sequenced in a study of cytomegalovirus exposure and HLA in healthy donors. Primers: 60 Vbeta forward and 13 Jbeta reverse. Only in-frame clones appear in the TCRdb table, and some are missing; sequencing was by immunoSEQ multiplex PCR. The table includes approximately 170,000 clones, 70% to 80% detected once. The specimen sequenced was PBMCs. Receptors were obtained from a man younger than 30 in good health and CMV-seropositive.

In DNA, the CDR3 is TGTGCCAGCAGCTCAGAACAGGGTGGCGAGCAGTACTTC. It yields the protein CASSSEQGGEQYF. V gene TRBV7-2 combines with J gene TRBJ2-7; D is possibly TRBD1 (6 bases). The CDR3 covers 13 residues. Germline V gene lookup returns CDR1 SGHTA and CDR2 FQGNSA. Trimming removed 4 bases at V and 6 bases at J, with 13 bases between.

The genes are TRBV7-2 and TRBJ2-5; perhaps TRBD2 as D (5 bases). CDR1 and CDR2 from the germline V gene are SGHTA and FQGNSA. Trimming took 2 bases from V and 1 from J, leaving 14 bases between them. This CDR3 is 16 amino acids long. CDR3 nucleotides: TGTGCCAGCAGCTTACTACCCCGGGAATCCCAAGAGACCCAGTACTTC. Protein product: CASSLLPRESQETQYF.

This chain connects TRBV9 to TRBJ2-3, with D unresolved. V lost 4 bases to trimming and J lost 2 bases, with 5 bases between them. The CDR3 extends over 12 amino acids. In germline, CDR1 is SGDLS, CDR2 YYNGEE. CDR3 residues: CASSLPTDTQYF. The CDR3 DNA reads as TGTGCCAGCAGCCTCCCCACAGATACGCAGTATTTT.

The chain carries TRBV11-1 and TRBJ2-7; D remains ambiguous. This CDR3 is built from 14 residues. V was shortened by 5 bases and J by 2 bases, with 13 bases between the two germline ends. Germline-derived CDR1 and CDR2 are SGHAT and FQDESV (reference sequence). CDR3 loop: CASSPLAPPYEQYF. DNA of the CDR3: TGTGCCAGCAGCCCGTTGGCCCCGCCCTACGAGCAGTACTTC.

This chain links TRBV6-5 with TRBJ2-1, with D possibly TRBD2 on 6 matching bases. V was shortened by 5 bases and J by 2 bases, with 13 bases between the two germline ends. Germline CDR1 reads MNHEY; CDR2 reads SVGAGI. The CDR3 runs to 15 residues. The CDR3 DNA reads TGTGCCAGCAGTACGACTAGTTTCGCCTACAATGAGCAGTTCTTC. Its protein product is CASSTTSFAYNEQFF.

This clone occurred a few times. The chain uses TRBV14 and TRBJ2-1, with D uncertain. Germline loops: CDR1 SGHDN, CDR2 FVKESK. The CDR3 sequence is 11 residues long. The V end lost 3 bases, the J end lost 15 bases, and 12 bases lay between the germline ends. In nucleotides, the CDR3 is TGTGCCAGCAGCCACGGGTCGGTGGGGTTCTTC. Translation gives CASSHGSVGFF. Full variable domain (rest looked up from reference TRBV14 and TRBJ2-1): EAGVTQFPSHSVIEKGQTVTLRCDPISGHDNLYWYRRVMGKEIKFLLHFVKESKQDESGMPNNRFLAERTGGTYSTLKVQPAELEDSGVYFCASSHGSVGFFGPGTRLTVL.

The rearrangement joins TRBV5-1 to TRBJ1-2; weak D call: TRBD1 (6 bases). CDR1 is SGHRS, CDR2 YFSETQ, per germline. V lost 0 bases and J lost 3, with 12 bases in between. This CDR3 contains 15 residues. The DNA of the CDR3 is TGCGCCAGCAGCTTGGGTGACAGGTATGACTATGGCTACACCTTC. As protein: CASSLGDRYDYGYTF. Drawing the rest from reference TRBV5-1 and TRBJ1-2, the complete variable domain is KAGVTQTPRYLIKTRGQQVTLSCSPISGHRSVSWYQQTPGQGLQFLFEYFSETQRNKGNFPGRFSGRQFSNSRSEMNVSTLELGDSALYLCASSLGDRYDYGYTFGSGTRLTVV.

The chain employs TRBV28 and TRBJ1-5; 9 bases line up with TRBD1. With 1 base clipped from V and 1 base from J, the junction kept 26 bases outside the gene matches. The CDR3 has 24 amino acids. Looked up from germline, CDR1 is MDHEN and CDR2 is SYDVKM. Written as DNA, the CDR3 is TGTGCCAGCAGTTTATACAGGGGGATCCATTGTGGGGACAGGGTAGTCAAGAGCAATCAGCCCCAGCATTTT. This translates into CASSLYRGIHCGDRVVKSNQPQHF. Filled out from reference TRBV28 and TRBJ1-5, the complete variable domain reads DVKVTQSSRYLVKRTGEKVFLECVQDMDHENMFWYRQDPGLGLRLIYFSYDVKMKEKGDIPEGYSVSREKKERFSLILESASTNQTSMYLCASSLYRGIHCGDRVVKSNQPQHFGDGTRLSIL.

The chain joins TRBV6-4 to TRBJ2-7; 12 bases agree with TRBD2. The CDR3 has 15 residues. Germline V gene sequence: CDR1 MRHNA, CDR2 SNTAGT. The V gene end was trimmed by 6 bases and the J gene end by 7 bases; junction bases not matched to a gene: 10. CDR3 in DNA: TGTGCCAGCAGCCCCCTAGCGGGAGGGCTTCGGGAGCAGTACTTC. This translates into CASSPLAGGLREQYF.

The genes are TRBV6-5 and TRBJ1-2, with D hard to call. This CDR3 is 13 amino acids long. Trimming shortened V by 2 bases and J by 4 bases, and 8 bases separated the two germline ends. CDR1 is MNHEY, CDR2 SVGAGI, per germline. CDR3 region: CASSYGHTYGYTF. DNA of the CDR3: TGTGCCAGCAGTTACGGGCATACCTATGGCTACACCTTC.

The rearrangement links TRBV10-1 to TRBJ1-5; tentative D call: TRBD1 (5 bases). With 8 bases removed from V and 4 bases from J, the gap between germline ends came to 15 bases. The CDR3 sequence is 14 residues long. Looked up from germline, CDR1 is WNHNN and CDR2 is SYGVQD (reference sequence). CDR3 sequence: CASLKAGWNQPQHF. CDR3 bases: TGCGCCAGCTTAAAGGCAGGGTGGAATCAGCCCCAGCATTTT.